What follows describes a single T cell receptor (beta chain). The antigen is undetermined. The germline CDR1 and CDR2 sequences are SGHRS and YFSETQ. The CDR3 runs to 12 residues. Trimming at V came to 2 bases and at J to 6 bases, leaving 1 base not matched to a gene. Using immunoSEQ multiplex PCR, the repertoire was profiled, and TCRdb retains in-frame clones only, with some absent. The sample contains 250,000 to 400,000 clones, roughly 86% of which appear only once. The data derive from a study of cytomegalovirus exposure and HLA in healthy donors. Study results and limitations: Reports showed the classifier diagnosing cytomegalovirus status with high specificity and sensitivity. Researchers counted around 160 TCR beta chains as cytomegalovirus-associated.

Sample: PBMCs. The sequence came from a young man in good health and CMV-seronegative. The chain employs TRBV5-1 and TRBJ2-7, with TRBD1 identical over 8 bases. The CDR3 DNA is TGCGCCAGCAGCTTTGGACAGGGCGAGCAGTACTTC. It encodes CASSFGQGEQYF.